Listed below are T cell receptor beta chains from one sample, sequenced in a study of blood T cell repertoires in COVID-19. The table came from immunoSEQ multiplex PCR; TCRdb's copy has only in-frame clones and leaves some out. The data contain around 94,000 clones, around 90% of them singletons. What was sequenced was peripheral blood. These receptors all stem from a woman aged 45 to 65 with COVID-19, enrolled during active disease. The CDR3 runs from the conserved cysteine through the conserved F or W. Each record gives: V gene, J gene, D gene, clone size, CDR3 protein, CDR3 DNA. A D gene is named only where the DNA matches it firmly. Some rows mark clone size as missing; the rest say once, few, many or name a class of expanded clone.

V: TRBV6-5; J: TRBJ2-2; D: NA; size: NA; CDR3: CASSMNTGELFF; DNA: TGTGCCAGCAGCATGAACACCGGGGAGCTGTTTTTT
V: TRBV5-1; J: TRBJ1-2; D: TRBD1; size: few; CDR3: CASSITGGATTNYGYTF; DNA: TGCGCCAGCAGCATTACAGGGGGCGCGACGACTAACTATGGCTACACCTTC
V: TRBV13; J: TRBJ2-1; D: TRBD2; size: NA; CDR3: CASSIGLANNEQFF; DNA: TGTGCCAGCAGCATCGGACTAGCTAACAATGAGCAGTTCTTC
V: TRBV5-1; J: TRBJ2-2; D: TRBD1; size: NA; CDR3: CASSLTPGQVTGELFF; DNA: TGCGCCAGCAGCCTGACTCCCGGACAGGTCACCGGGGAGCTGTTTTTT
V: TRBV1; J: TRBJ2-1; D: NA; size: once; CDR3: CTSNPPGGPKRPDNEQFF; DNA: TGCACCAGCAACCCACCCGGGGGGCCCAAGCGGCCTGACAATGAGCAGTTCTTC
V: TRBV2; J: TRBJ2-2; D: NA; size: NA; CDR3: CATLEYTGELFF; DNA: TGTGCCACCCTAGAGTACACCGGGGAGCTGTTTTTT
V: TRBV6-5; J: TRBJ1-1; D: NA; size: NA; CDR3: CASWSLGGLNTEAFF; DNA: TGTGCCAGCTGGAGCCTTGGGGGCTTGAACACTGAAGCTTTCTTT
V: TRBV9; J: TRBJ1-6; D: NA; size: NA; CDR3: CASSVLPGQRDSPLHF; DNA: TGTGCCAGCAGCGTACTTCCAGGGCAGAGAGATTCACCCCTCCACTTT
V: TRBV13; J: TRBJ2-7; D: NA; size: NA; CDR3: CASSWFGGGYSYEQYF; DNA: TGTGCCAGCAGCTGGTTTGGGGGCGGGTACTCCTACGAGCAGTACTTC
V: TRBV19; J: TRBJ2-1; D: NA; size: NA; CDR3: CASRFTENEQFF; DNA: TGTGCCAGTAGGTTTACAGAAAATGAGCAGTTCTTC
V: TRBV6-1; J: TRBJ2-1; D: TRBD2; size: NA; CDR3: CASSEAQAGGNEQFF; DNA: TGTGCCAGCAGTGAAGCGCAGGCGGGAGGTAATGAGCAGTTCTTC
V: TRBV10-1; J: TRBJ2-2; D: NA; size: NA; CDR3: CASSESRGYTGELFF; DNA: TGCGCCAGCAGTGAGTCCCGCGGTTACACCGGGGAGCTGTTTTTT
V: TRBV4-1; J: TRBJ1-5; D: NA; size: NA; CDR3: CASSQTGSNQPQHF; DNA: TGCGCCAGCAGCCAGACAGGCAGCAATCAGCCCCAGCATTTT
V: TRBV27; J: TRBJ1-2; D: TRBD1; size: NA; CDR3: CASRTGTANYGYTF; DNA: TGTGCCAGCAGGACCGGGACAGCAAACTATGGCTACACCTTC
V: TRBV4-3; J: TRBJ1-1; D: NA; size: once; CDR3: CASSQGGGMNTEAFF; DNA: TGCGCCAGCAGCCAAGGCGGGGGTATGAACACTGAAGCTTTCTTT
V: TRBV29-1; J: TRBJ2-7; D: TRBD2; size: NA; CDR3: CSAREQGPHEQYF; DNA: TGCAGCGCGCGGGAGCAGGGTCCCCACGAGCAGTACTTC
V: TRBV5-4; J: TRBJ1-4; D: NA; size: NA; CDR3: CASSGGRDEKLFF; DNA: TGTGCCAGCAGCGGGGGGAGGGATGAAAAACTGTTTTTT
V: TRBV7-8; J: TRBJ2-7; D: NA; size: NA; CDR3: CASSSRGEQYF; DNA: TGTGCCAGCAGCTCCCGGGGCGAGCAGTACTTC